This T cell receptor (beta chain) emerged from a study of cytomegalovirus exposure and HLA in healthy donors. Broader study findings: Most TCR sequences showed up rarely, but some public TCRs showed up in many donors. Clonal expansion was found to be greater in HLA-associated TCR beta chains than in equally common others in a later analysis.

The ends lost 10 bases at V and 5 bases at J; junction bases unmatched: 12. This CDR3 comprises 14 residues. As to this clone: What it recognizes is unknown.

PCR used 60 Vbeta primers and 13 Jbeta primers. The protocol was immunoSEQ multiplex PCR, while the TCRdb copy is restricted to in-frame clones and leaves out a portion. The sample shows about 180,000 clones, 75% to 85% of them seen only once. Healthy bone marrow donors supplied every sample. The receptor comes from a woman aged 30 to 39 in good health and CMV-seropositive. The chain couples TRBV23-1 to TRBJ1-2; 8 nucleotides line up with TRBD1. TRBV23-1 is noted as an ORF with a role that remains uncertain. The sample consisted of PBMCs. The CDR3 is CAKRTPGQAYGYTF. DNA for the CDR3: TGCGCCAAAAGAACCCCGGGACAGGCATATGGCTACACCTTC.